This TCR beta chain stems from a study of identical twins (TCRdb year 2016). Study-level background: The study deep-sequenced TCR alpha and beta repertoires from monozygotic twins, unrelated adults of various ages and cord blood to test whether fetal clonotypes persist. Replicate twin experiments were performed at different times using different library preparation protocols to rule out contamination. Overall study results and their limits: Abundant cord blood beta clonotypes had fewer insertions, young adult naive repertoires showed a similar but weaker trend, and memory repertoires showed no such trend. Recombination models systematically underestimated out-of-frame TCR alpha sharing in monozygotic twins but agreed with sharing between unrelated individuals. In beta out-of-frame sequences, excess twin sharing was weaker, because having fewer shared sequences lowered the signal-to-noise ratio. Compared with coincidental sharing between unrelated individuals, an excess of low generation-probability sequences was observed among out-of-frame TCR alpha sequences shared between twins. Conclusions relied on cross-sectional statistical analysis, since the same donors could not be followed over many years. Zero-insertion analyses could be partly confounded by invariant T cells such as MAIT and iNKT, although diverse VJ usage argued against such confounding for most clonotypes.

V and J are truncated by 1 base and 5 bases respectively, leaving an intervening sequence of 14 bases. Looking up the germline V gene yields CDR1 MGHRA and CDR2 YSYEKL. The CDR3 runs 15 residues from the cysteine to the phenylalanine. Just the 45-base CDR3 DNA is kept, in frame starting at base 1. Only healthy Caucasian donors were included. The twin cohort comprised three pairs of female monozygotic twins, all aged about 18 to 29 years. Peripheral blood mononuclear cells were the source from which RNA for the TCR libraries was isolated. Notes on this clonotype: Its antigen remains unidentified. Base qualities are not provided; no much larger clone lies one nucleotide away.

The library was obtained by 5' RACE. The sample was run on an Illumina HiSeq 2000. Template switching introduced a universal primer binding site; the final cDNA contained a unique molecular identifier, enabling accurate counting of TCR cDNA molecules. Specific primers in the conserved constant-segment region were used to synthesize first-strand cDNA for the TCR alpha and beta chains. Each cDNA library was double barcoded, with a SMART-Mk sample barcode plus Illumina barcodes, to control for contamination. TruSeq adapter sequences and Illumina sample barcodes were added in two successive PCR steps. TCR alpha and beta cDNA libraries were sequenced on the Illumina HiSeq platform with custom primers. The authors' pipeline ran thus. MiGEC was used to process raw reads and extract unique molecular identifiers, and MiXCR was used to find CDR3 positions. For each individual, recombination models were inferred using an EM algorithm with the repgenHMM and IGoR tools. The tcR package in R was used for shared clonotype analysis, with sharing normalized by the product of cloneset sizes. To study raw recombination free of thymic and clonal selection effects, out-of-frame nonproductive sequences were analyzed. TCRdb reran the public reads through fastp at Q25 and MiXCR, keeping productive beta chains. Each CDR3 protein gets just one entry, which takes the most common genes and DNA from the rows behind it. The V and J calls reflect TCRdb's pipeline rather than the authors' work. Across this sample there are some 560,000 distinct CDR3 sequences, with approximately 9.6% seen only once. The ten largest clones add up to around 3.2% of the sample.

A further study also used this sample, focusing on yellow fever vaccine responses in identical twins. Drawing on the second study: According to the authors, in identical twins the way T cells responded to vaccination appeared partly convergent and partly personalized. The study precisely tracked vaccine-responding T cell clones in identical twins.

Sequenced input: PBMCs. This TCR derives from a woman aged 18-29 years in good health. The V and J segments used are TRBV4-1 and TRBJ1-2; the D gene is possibly TRBD1, with 5 bases matching. The DNA is as follows: TGCGCCAGCAGCCAAGCTGGCAGGGATGGGTATGGCTACACCTTC. The encoded protein is CASSQAGRDGYGYTF.